Detailed here is one TCR beta chain. Method: immunoSEQ multiplex PCR; TCRdb's copy keeps in-frame clones and lacks some. The repertoire holds approximately 49,000 clones, 80% to 95% seen once, with 3.5% to 5% in the top ten. This sample is drawn from a study of technical replicates of blood from several donors. The V segment lost 4 bases and the J segment 0 bases; nucleotides outside the gene matches: 3. Per germline, CDR1 SGHRS and CDR2 YFSETQ. The CDR3 totals 15 residues. Sequencing input: PBMCs. The sequence was collected from a human donor in good health. Some clones in this sample may be carry-over from other donors' samples. The rearrangement uses TRBV5-1 and TRBJ2-1; 8 bases map to TRBD2. The CDR3 bases are TGCGCCAGCAGCCGGAGCGGGAGCTCCTACAATGAGCAGTTCTTC. It encodes CASSRSGSSYNEQFF.